The next 27 T cell receptor beta chains were all read from a single sample in a study of STAT5B mutations in CD4+ large granular lymphocyte leukemia. TCRdb's copy holds only in-frame clones and misses some; the assay was immunoSEQ multiplex PCR. Counted here are about 21,000 clones, 60% to 80% occurring once; the ten biggest clones make up 30%. Sequencing was done on a sample of CD4+ T cells from blood buffy coats. The receptors shown here come from a human donor in good health.

This clone appeared once. The chain couples TRBV7-5 to TRBJ2-3; TRBD1, the table's D call, lacks a check against the DNA. TRBV7-5 is termed a pseudogene. The CDR3 totals 12 residues. DNA of the CDR3: TGTGCCAGAAGCCAGGGCACAGATACGCAGTATTTT. Amino acids: CARSQGTDTQYF.

CDR3 bases: TGTGCCAGCAGTGGTGGGCGGGGACTAAATGAAAAACTGTTTTTT. Translated, it gives CASSGGRGLNEKLFF. The V gene is TRBV6-1, the J gene TRBJ1-4; perhaps TRBD1 as D (5 bases). Between the trimmed V and J ends, which lost 4 bases and 5 bases, there was a span of 14 bases. This CDR3 spans 15 amino acids. Germline CDR1 reads MNHNS; CDR2 reads SASEGT.

The rearrangement joins TRBV6-5 to TRBJ2-7; tentatively, D is TRBD2 (6 bases). Trimming took off 6 bases at V and 6 bases at J, with 12 bases between the two ends. The CDR3 has 12 residues. CDR1 MNHEY and CDR2 SVGAGI come from the germline V gene. The CDR3 here is CASRVGGGEQYF. CDR3 sequence (DNA): TGTGCCAGCAGGGTGGGGGGTGGCGAGCAGTACTTC.

The V and J genes are TRBV4-3 and TRBJ1-1; D unclear. CDR1 and CDR2 (germline): LGHNA, YSLEER. V shed 1 base and J shed 1 base, with 7 bases lying between them. The length of the CDR3 is 14 residues. The CDR3 protein is CASSQGAGNTEAFF. The CDR3 region has the DNA TGCGCCAGCAGCCAAGGGGCGGGGAACACTGAAGCTTTCTTT.

The rearrangement links TRBV10-2 to TRBJ2-7; 9 positions match TRBD2. Trimming took 2 bases from V and 3 from J; bases not matched to a gene: 2. The CDR3 runs to 14 residues. Germline assignment: CDR1 WSHSY and CDR2 SAAADI. CDR3 in DNA: TGCGCCAGCAGTGAGGGGACTAGCTTCTACGAGCAGTACTTC. Translation: CASSEGTSFYEQYF.

This clone came up a few times. V is TRBV5-1 and J is TRBJ2-1; no clear D. The CDR3 runs 13 residues. Germline CDR1 SGHRS, CDR2 YFSETQ. V lost 4 bases to trimming and J lost 4 bases, with 9 bases between them. The CDR3 nucleotides are TGCGCCAGCAGCCCTGACAAATACAATGAGCAGTTCTTC. Its translation is CASSPDKYNEQFF.

The chain links TRBV11-3 to TRBJ2-6; no clear D gene. V lost 6 bases and J 0 bases, leaving 6 bases between the germline ends. Germline CDR1 and CDR2: SGHNT and YENEEA. The CDR3 sequence is 14 residues long. The CDR3 reads CASRPLSGANVLTF. The CDR3 DNA reads TGTGCCAGCAGACCTCTCTCTGGGGCCAACGTCCTGACTTTC.

V usage is TRBV5-1 and J usage is TRBJ2-1; 8 bases line up with TRBD1. Germline CDR1 SGHRS, CDR2 YFSETQ. V was pared by 0 bases and J by 1 base, with 3 bases of the junction left unmatched. The CDR3 has 16 amino acids. The CDR3 spells CASSLGGTGSYNEQFF. The CDR3 DNA is TGCGCCAGCAGCTTGGGCGGGACAGGTTCCTACAATGAGCAGTTCTTC.

The gene calls are TRBV7-9 and TRBJ2-1; D call uncertain. Germline V gene lookup returns CDR1 SEHNR and CDR2 FQNEAQ (reference sequence). The CDR3 length is 13 residues. V shed 5 bases and J shed 7 bases, with 12 bases lying between them. CDR3 amino acids: CASSVSAWNEQFF. The CDR3 DNA reads TGTGCCAGCAGCGTGTCCGCGTGGAATGAGCAGTTCTTC.

This chain joins TRBV6-1 and TRBJ1-3; the D gene is possibly TRBD1 (5 bases). Trimming removed 6 bases at V and 2 bases at J, with 11 bases between. CDR3 length: 14 amino acids. Per germline, CDR1 MNHNS and CDR2 SASEGT. CDR3 region: CASSASTAGNTIYF. CDR3 DNA: TGTGCCAGCAGCGCCTCGACAGCTGGAAACACCATATATTTT.

V is TRBV9 and J is TRBJ2-1; 12 nucleotides align to TRBD1. CDR1 is SGDLS and CDR2 is YYNGEE in the germline V gene. Germline trimming cut 4 bases from V and 2 bases from J; bases unmatched to any gene: 10. The CDR3 contains 18 residues. DNA of the CDR3: TGTGCCAGCAGCCCGCGGGACAGGGGGCCAAGAACCTACAATGAGCAGTTCTTC. This encodes CASSPRDRGPRTYNEQFF.

The rearrangement links TRBV15 to TRBJ2-1; 9 nucleotides align to TRBD1. V trimming: 6 bases; J trimming: 7 bases; junction bases outside the gene matches: 13. This CDR3 is 16 amino acids long. The germline V gene has CDR1 LNHNV and CDR2 YYDKDF (reference sequence). CDR3 bases: TGTGCCACCAGTGGCTGGGGGGACAGGGCAAGGAATGAGCAGTTCTTC. It specifies CATSGWGDRARNEQFF.

The chain combines TRBV28 with TRBJ2-4, with D perhaps TRBD2 (5 bases). The CDR3 is made up of 14 amino acids. V was cut by 5 bases and J by 9 bases, with 17 bases left in between. Germline CDR1 reads MDHEN; CDR2 reads SYDVKM. This chain's CDR3 is CASSLPRTFSIQYF. In DNA, the CDR3 is TGTGCCAGCAGTCTCCCGAGGACTTTTTCCATTCAGTACTTC.

The V gene is TRBV10-2, the J gene TRBJ2-2; D is unresolved. Between the trimmed V and J ends, which lost 6 bases and 1 base, there was a span of 6 bases. Germline V gene sequence: CDR1 WSHSY, CDR2 SAAADI. The CDR3 consists of 13 residues. CDR3 DNA sequence: TGCGCCAGCAGGGACGGGAACACCGGGGAGCTGTTTTTT. Translated: CASRDGNTGELFF.

The chain has TRBV9 and TRBJ2-3, with unresolved D. The V end lost 1 base, the J end lost 0 bases, and 6 bases lay between the germline ends. The length of the CDR3 is 14 residues. Germline V gives CDR1 SGDLS, CDR2 YYNGEE. CDR3 sequence (DNA): TGTGCCAGCAGCGTATCCTGGAGCACAGATACGCAGTATTTT. Amino acids: CASSVSWSTDTQYF.

In this sample, this clone turned up once. The CDR3 reads CATSRDNGLDGYTF. CDR3 sequence (DNA): TGTGCCACCAGCAGAGATAACGGGTTGGATGGCTACACCTTC. The rearrangement links TRBV15 to TRBJ1-2; D call uncertain. The CDR3 extends over 14 amino acids. Germline CDR1 and CDR2: LNHNV and YYDKDF (reference sequence). V was clipped by 0 bases and J by 6 bases, with 11 bases between them.

The gene calls are TRBV19 and TRBJ2-2; D not certain. This CDR3 is built from 15 residues. V was cut by 0 bases and J by 1 base, with 6 bases left in between. The germline V gene encodes CDR1 LNHDA and CDR2 SQIVND (reference sequence). CDR3 in amino acids: CASSIDPLNTGELFF. The CDR3 region has the DNA TGTGCCAGTAGTATAGACCCACTGAACACCGGGGAGCTGTTTTTT.

The chain employs TRBV6-1 and TRBJ1-1; D uncertain. CDR1 and CDR2 (germline): MNHNS, SASEGT. This CDR3 region has 13 residues. Trimming cost V 5 bases and J 1 base, with 8 bases left between them. The CDR3, as DNA: TGTGCCAGCAGTCCGGGTAAGAACACTGAAGCTTTCTTT. Its translation: CASSPGKNTEAFF.

In its sample, this clone was seen once. V and J are TRBV19 and TRBJ2-2; D remains unclear. CDR1 is LNHDA, CDR2 SQIVND, per germline (reference sequence). This CDR3 region has 13 residues. Trimming removed 3 bases from V and 3 bases from J, with 5 bases in between. The CDR3 loop is CASSIKDTGELFF. The CDR3 DNA follows: TGTGCCAGTAGTATTAAGGACACCGGGGAGCTGTTTTTT.

This rearrangement joins TRBV4-2 to TRBJ2-3; tentative D call: TRBD1 (5 bases). The V and J ends lost 1 base and 5 bases respectively, with 13 bases between them. The CDR3 spans 15 residues. Per the germline V gene, CDR1 is LGHNA and CDR2 is YNFKEQ. CDR3 DNA: TGTGCCAGCAGCCAAGCAGCTGGGGCTGAAGATACGCAGTATTTT. Protein: CASSQAAGAEDTQYF.

The genes are TRBV11-2 and TRBJ2-1, with D hard to call. The V and J ends lost 3 bases and 1 base respectively, with 7 bases between them. CDR1 and CDR2 from the germline V gene are SGHAT and FQNNGV. There are 14 residues in the CDR3. Written as DNA, the CDR3 is TGTGCCAGCAGCTTCTTCGCGTCCTACAATGAGCAGTTCTTC. Protein product: CASSFFASYNEQFF.

CDR3 residues: CASGGESGANVLTF. CDR3 nucleotide sequence: TGTGCCAGCGGGGGGGAGTCTGGGGCCAACGTCCTGACTTTC. The chain has TRBV2 and TRBJ2-6; 7 bases fit TRBD2. Germline V gene data show CDR1 as SNHLY and CDR2 as FYNNEI. The CDR3 sequence is 14 residues long. Trimming took 8 bases from V and 1 from J; bases not matched to a gene: 2.

The rearrangement links TRBV19 to TRBJ2-3; 9 bases are shared with TRBD1. V trimming: 4 bases; J trimming: 5 bases; junction bases outside the gene matches: 7. The CDR3 extends over 15 amino acids. Germline V lookup: CDR1 LNHDA, CDR2 SQIVND (reference sequence). The CDR3 spells CASSTRDRDGDTQYF. DNA for the CDR3: TGTGCCAGTAGTACCCGGGACAGGGATGGAGATACGCAGTATTTT.

This chain joins TRBV19 and TRBJ2-3, with 9 positions matching TRBD2. CDR1 LNHDA and CDR2 SQIVND come from the germline V gene (reference sequence). V shed 5 bases, J shed 2 bases, and the junction held 8 bases outside the gene matches. CDR3 length equals 16 residues. CDR3 amino acids: CASSRLLAGFTDTQYF. The CDR3 coding sequence is TGTGCCAGTAGTCGCCTCCTAGCGGGGTTCACAGATACGCAGTATTTT.

The chain's CDR3 is CASSRRGGIETQYF. CDR3 nucleotides: TGTGCCAGCAGCCGTCGGGGGGGTATAGAGACCCAGTACTTC. The genes are TRBV11-2 and TRBJ2-5; 8 nucleotides match TRBD2. With 5 bases clipped from V and 4 bases from J, the junction kept 6 bases outside the gene matches. CDR3 length: 14 residues. Germline values: CDR1 SGHAT, CDR2 FQNNGV.

This clone was found a few times. The chain has TRBV20-1 and TRBJ1-4; 8 bases map to TRBD1. CDR3 length: 11 residues. With V trimmed by 6 bases and J by 10 bases, 4 bases remained unmatched. Germline assignment: CDR1 DFQATT and CDR2 SNEGSKA (reference sequence). CDR3 protein: CSAGQGGKLFF. The CDR3 region has the DNA TGCAGTGCAGGACAGGGAGGAAAACTGTTTTTT.

V is TRBV7-8 and J is TRBJ2-7, with TRBD1 identical over 10 bases. The CDR3 is 15 amino acids. CDR1 SGHVS and CDR2 FQNEAQ come from the germline V gene. V lost 0 bases to trimming and J lost 4 bases; unmatched junction nucleotides: 3. CDR3 amino acids: CASSLATGGGYEQYF. The CDR3 bases are TGTGCCAGCAGCTTAGCGACAGGGGGCGGGTACGAGCAGTACTTC.